A single sample is the source of the 25 T cell receptor beta chains below, sequenced in a study of blood T cell repertoires in COVID-19. Clones were read by immunoSEQ multiplex PCR, and TCRdb kept only the in-frame ones, dropping some. The table includes approximately 220,000 clones, around 90% detected once. Sample: PBMCs or T cells enriched from blood (not recorded which). All receptors derive from a woman aged 25-40 years who had recovered from COVID-19.

This chain links TRBV14 with TRBJ1-3; tentative D call: TRBD1 (5 bases). Trimming took 1 base from V and 0 from J, leaving 10 bases between them. The V gene's germline CDR1 is SGHDN and CDR2 FVKESK. There are 16 residues in the CDR3. This CDR3 reads CASSQVGEGSGNTIYF. The CDR3 DNA sequence: TGTGCCAGCAGCCAAGTAGGGGAGGGCTCTGGAAACACCATATATTTT.

This chain connects TRBV10-1 to TRBJ1-5; 10 bases are a match to TRBD1. Germline V gives CDR1 WNHNN, CDR2 SYGVQD (reference sequence). CDR3 length: 18 residues. Germline trimming cut 9 bases from V and 4 bases from J; bases unmatched to any gene: 18. The CDR3 DNA reads as TGCGCCAGTATAGCTGACAGGGGGCGTAGGTATATGAATCAGCCCCAGCATTTT. It codes for CASIADRGRRYMNQPQHF.

Turning to this clone: The same CDR3 also results from other DNA sequences found in this sample. The chain has TRBV12-3 or TRBV12-4 and TRBJ1-1; tentative D call: TRBD1 (5 bases). The CDR3 is 13 amino acids. The V gene lost 5 bases and the J gene lost 1 base, with 8 bases spanning the gap. The CDR3 sequence: CASSVGQNTEAFF. The CDR3 DNA sequence: TGTGCCAGCAGTGTTGGACAGAACACTGAAGCTTTCTTT.

The rearrangement links TRBV19 to TRBJ2-3; 11 bases map to TRBD2. The CDR3 spans 16 residues. Unmatched junction bases numbered 3, after V lost 3 bases and J lost 1 base. Germline values: CDR1 LNHDA, CDR2 SQIVND (reference sequence). The CDR3 bases are TGTGCCAGTAGTATTGGGACTAGCGGCGGCACAGATACGCAGTATTTT. Amino acid sequence: CASSIGTSGGTDTQYF.

The chain links TRBV2 to TRBJ2-3; TRBD2 aligns across 16 bases. V lost 8 bases to trimming and J lost 6 bases; unmatched junction nucleotides: 5. CDR1 SNHLY and CDR2 FYNNEI come from the germline V gene. This CDR3 spans 15 amino acids. CDR3 amino acids: CASSGTSGGVDTQYF. CDR3 nucleotides: TGTGCCAGCTCCGGGACTAGCGGGGGGGTGGATACGCAGTATTTT.

CDR3 protein: CASSYGRGGQETQYF. CDR3 DNA: TGTGCCAGCAGTTACGGGCGGGGGGGCCAAGAGACCCAGTACTTC. J is TRBJ2-5 and V is TRBV6-2 or TRBV6-3, with 9 nucleotides matching TRBD2. With V trimmed by 2 bases and J by 1 base, 2 bases remained unmatched. Germline values: CDR1 MNHEY, CDR2 SVGEGT. The CDR3 contains 15 residues.

The CDR3 region is CASSQERQGGGNTIYF. The CDR3 coding sequence is TGCGCCAGCAGCCAGGAACGACAGGGTGGAGGAAACACCATATATTTT. This chain joins TRBV5-1 and TRBJ1-3; 7 nucleotides agree with TRBD1. J gave up 4 bases and V 4 bases, and 11 bases lay outside the gene matches. Germline-derived CDR1 and CDR2 are SGHRS and YFSETQ. The CDR3 contains 16 residues.

V and J are TRBV4-1 and TRBJ1-1; D is possibly TRBD1 (5 bases). The CDR3 spans 16 residues. The V gene lost 3 bases and the J gene lost 1 base, with 15 bases spanning the gap. Germline loops: CDR1 MGHRA, CDR2 YSYEKL. The CDR3 reads CASSHNLGRENTEAFF. The CDR3 DNA sequence: TGCGCCAGCAGCCACAATTTAGGCAGGGAGAACACTGAAGCTTTCTTT.

The rearrangement links TRBV5-1 to TRBJ2-1; perhaps TRBD1 as D (6 bases). CDR1 and CDR2 from the germline V gene are SGHRS and YFSETQ. The length of the CDR3 is 15 residues. The V and J ends lost 4 bases and 0 bases respectively, with 11 bases between them. CDR3 nucleotides: TGCGCCAGCAGCCCACAGGGTAGCTCCTACAATGAGCAGTTCTTC. Translation: CASSPQGSSYNEQFF.

V is TRBV6-1 and J is TRBJ1-2; D gene uncertain. The germline V gene encodes CDR1 MNHNS and CDR2 SASEGT. Trimming took 2 bases from V and 7 from J, leaving 17 bases between them. The CDR3 is made up of 15 amino acids. CDR3 sequence reads: CASSEFGEAIGGYTF. The CDR3 DNA follows: TGTGCCAGCAGTGAATTCGGGGAGGCAATAGGTGGCTACACCTTC.

The V and J genes are TRBV27 and TRBJ1-2, with 7 nucleotides matching TRBD1. Germline CDR1 MNHEY, CDR2 SMNVEV (reference sequence). The CDR3 contains 14 residues. The V and J ends lost 8 bases and 0 bases, in that order; junction bases with no gene match: 6. Here the CDR3 DNA reads TGTGCCAGCGGGAGACAGGGTACTAACTATGGCTACACCTTC. Encoded protein: CASGRQGTNYGYTF.

This chain uses TRBV12-3 or TRBV12-4 with TRBJ1-4; D may be TRBD1 (5 bases). V gave up 11 bases and J gave up 8 bases, with 15 bases separating them. The CDR3 loop spans 12 amino acids. The DNA for the CDR3 is TGTGCCTCAGGGTTTGTGAGGGAAAAACTGTTTTTT. Its protein is CASGFVREKLFF.

The chain has TRBV7-6 and TRBJ2-3, with D unclear. Germline V gene sequence: CDR1 SGHVS, CDR2 FNYEAQ. This CDR3 contains 14 residues. The V end was cut by 0 bases, the J end by 4 bases, with 8 bases between. The DNA of the CDR3 is TGTGCCAGCAGCTTAGCGATTAGCCCAGATACGCAGTATTTT. This encodes CASSLAISPDTQYF. Combining the CDR3 with reference TRBV7-6 and TRBJ2-3 gives the whole variable domain GAGVSQSPRYKVTKRGQDVALRCDPISGHVSLYWYRQALGQGPEFLTYFNYEAQQDKSGLPNDRFSAERPEGSISTLTIQRTEQRDSAMYRCASSLAISPDTQYFGPGTRLTVL.

J is TRBJ1-2 and V is TRBV4-3; 8 nucleotides line up with TRBD1. V lost 4 bases and J lost 2; bases outside the gene matches: 6. The CDR3 runs 15 residues. Germline assignment: CDR1 LGHNA and CDR2 YSLEER. The CDR3 loop is CASSLRQGQNYGYTF. CDR3 nucleotides: TGCGCCAGCAGCCTACGACAGGGGCAAAACTATGGCTACACCTTC.

The rearrangement links TRBV5-4 to TRBJ2-4, with 11 bases identical to TRBD2. Trimming removed 1 base from V and 9 bases from J; junction bases left unmatched: 3. This CDR3 spans 14 amino acids. Germline-derived CDR1 and CDR2 are SGHNT and YYREEE (reference sequence). CDR3 nucleotides: TGTGCCAGCAGCTTGAATAGCGGGGGGGGCATTCAGTACTTC. It encodes CASSLNSGGGIQYF. The full variable domain, rest sourced from reference TRBV5-4 and TRBJ2-4, is ETGVTQSPTHLIKTRGQQVTLRCSSQSGHNTVSWYQQALGQGPQFIFQYYREEENGRGNFPPRFSGLQFPNYSSELNVNALELDDSALYLCASSLNSGGGIQYFGAGTRLSVL.

DNA of the CDR3: TGTGCCAGTAGTATACCCCCGACAGGGAGCCAGCCCCAGCATTTT. The encoded protein is CASSIPPTGSQPQHF. V and J are TRBV19 and TRBJ1-5, with 7 bases identical to TRBD1. Trimming removed 2 bases from V and 7 bases from J; junction bases left unmatched: 8. The CDR3 covers 15 residues. Germline values: CDR1 LNHDA, CDR2 SQIVND (reference sequence).

This clone was found a few times. The chain joins TRBV5-4 to TRBJ2-3, with TRBD2 matching over 8 bases. This CDR3 spans 16 amino acids. J lost 4 bases, V lost 0 bases, and 7 bases had no gene match. Germline assignment: CDR1 SGHNT and CDR2 YYREEE (reference sequence). The CDR3 coding sequence is TGTGCCAGCAGCTTGGTGGCGGGGGGCGGGGCAGATACGCAGTATTTT. The encoded protein is CASSLVAGGGADTQYF.

V and J are TRBV29-1 and TRBJ2-5; 8 nucleotides line up with TRBD1. Trimming removed 3 bases from V and 3 bases from J; junction bases left unmatched: 3. Germline CDR1 and CDR2: SQVTM and ANQGSEA. The CDR3 is 13 amino acids. The CDR3 loop reads CSVDGTGEETQYF. DNA for the CDR3: TGCAGCGTTGATGGGACAGGAGAAGAGACCCAGTACTTC.

V and J are TRBV6-1 and TRBJ1-3; D remains ambiguous. V lost 6 bases and J 8 bases, leaving 23 bases between the germline ends. The CDR3 spans 16 residues. Germline V lookup: CDR1 MNHNS, CDR2 SASEGT. Here the CDR3 reads CASRESRISPEDTIYF. The CDR3 DNA is TGTGCCAGCAGGGAAAGCCGGATATCCCCGGAGGACACCATATATTTT.

The V and J genes are TRBV27 and TRBJ2-7; possible D gene TRBD2, 6 bases. Per the germline V gene, CDR1 is MNHEY and CDR2 is SMNVEV (reference sequence). Between the trimmed V and J ends, which lost 4 bases and 2 bases, there was a span of 18 bases. The CDR3 is 16 amino acids. CDR3 DNA: TGTGCCAGCAGTTGGGGGGTTGGAAACACCGCCTACGAGCAGTACTTC. Translation gives CASSWGVGNTAYEQYF.

The rearrangement uses TRBV4-3 and TRBJ2-1; perhaps TRBD2 as D (5 bases). The germline V gene has CDR1 LGHNA and CDR2 YSLEER. V gave up 0 bases and J gave up 1 base, with 13 bases separating them. The CDR3 is 17 residues long. The CDR3 DNA reads TGCGCCAGCAGCCAAGAAGGTGCAGCGGTTTCCTACAATGAGCAGTTCTTC. This sequence encodes CASSQEGAAVSYNEQFF.

The chain carries TRBV13 and TRBJ2-2; TRBD1 matches at 12 bases. This CDR3 contains 15 residues. The germline V gene encodes CDR1 PRHDT and CDR2 FYEKMQ (reference sequence). The V and J ends lost 8 bases and 7 bases, in that order; junction bases with no gene match: 8. This chain's CDR3 is CASPSGTGGSGELFF. In DNA, the CDR3 is TGTGCCAGCCCCTCCGGGACAGGGGGCAGCGGGGAGCTGTTTTTT.

The chain carries TRBV6-1 and TRBJ2-7; possibly TRBD2 for D (6 bases). Trimming cost V 3 bases and J 3 bases, with 15 bases left between them. The CDR3 runs to 15 residues. Germline V lookup: CDR1 MNHNS, CDR2 SASEGT. This CDR3 reads CASSDFSGSVYEQYF. In DNA, the CDR3 is TGTGCCAGCAGTGATTTTAGCGGCTCTGTCTACGAGCAGTACTTC.

The chain recombines TRBV19 with TRBJ2-2; 9 bases fit TRBD1. V lost 3 bases and J lost 7; bases outside the gene matches: 3. There are 14 residues in the CDR3. Germline CDR1 is LNHDA and CDR2 is SQIVND (reference sequence). The CDR3: CASSIGTGHGELFF. CDR3 nucleotides: TGTGCCAGTAGTATCGGGACAGGGCACGGGGAGCTGTTTTTT.

The chain is built from TRBV3-1 (or the pseudogene TRBV3-2) and TRBJ1-2; the D is unclear. This CDR3 has 16 amino acids. V lost 3 bases and J 0 bases, leaving 14 bases between the germline ends. Looked up from germline, CDR1 is LGHDT and CDR2 is YNNKEL (reference sequence). The CDR3 protein is CASSHCCVVTNYGYTF. CDR3 sequence (DNA): TGTGCCAGCAGCCACTGTTGCGTAGTTACTAACTATGGCTACACCTTC.